Listed here are 3 T cell receptor beta chains from one sample, sequenced in a study of CD8 T cells in ankylosing spondylitis. Study-level points and caveats: What appeared characteristic of ankylosing spondylitis blood was a TCR beta motif of eight or nine highly homologous variants.

TCRdb fed the 5' RACE reads into MiXCR, producing one record per CDR3 protein. This table has about 540,000 distinct CDR3 sequences, roughly an eighth appearing once. The antigens of these receptors remain unknown. Material: blood, either unsorted or a sorted T cell fraction (not recorded which). The receptor source for this set is a male donor with ankylosing spondylitis.

This clonotype appeared a few times. J is TRBJ2-1 and V is TRBV19; D may be TRBD1 (6 bases). Trimming took 6 bases from V and 3 from J, leaving 15 bases between them. Germline values: CDR1 LNHDA, CDR2 SQIVND (reference sequence). The CDR3 consists of 15 residues. CDR3 DNA sequence: TGTGCCAGTAGCAGGGGCCAATCGGTCTACAATGAGCAGTTCTTC. Residues: CASSRGQSVYNEQFF. The variable domain in full, completed from reference TRBV19 and TRBJ2-1, reads DGGITQSPKYLFRKEGQNVTLSCEQNLNHDAMYWYRQDPGQGLRLIYYSQIVNDFQKGDIAEGYSVSREKKESFPLTVTSAQKNPTAFYLCASSRGQSVYNEQFFGPGTRLTVL.

The chain combines TRBV28 with TRBJ1-2; D unresolved. CDR3 length: 16 amino acids. CDR1 is MDHEN, CDR2 SYDVKM, per germline. V lost 4 bases to trimming and J lost 3 bases, with 18 bases between them. CDR3 nucleotides: TGTGCCAGCAGTTCCCCCACCCAGTTCTCTGACTATGGCTACACCTTC. It specifies CASSSPTQFSDYGYTF.

This clonotype was found a few times. The CDR3 DNA reads as TGTGCCAGCAGCTCGGGACAGTCGGGATGGGGCACTGAAGCTTTCTTT. It translates to CASSSGQSGWGTEAFF. The genes are TRBV7-9 and TRBJ1-1, with TRBD1 matching over 7 bases. CDR1 and CDR2 (germline): SEHNR, FQNEAQ (reference sequence). The CDR3 sequence is 16 residues long. Losses at the gene ends were 4 bases for V and 4 bases for J; bases not matched to a gene: 12. The entire variable domain, with the rest obtained from reference TRBV7-9 and TRBJ1-1, is as follows: DTGVSQNPRHKITKRGQNVTFRCDPISEHNRLYWYRQTLGQGPEFLTYFQNEAQLEKSRLLSDRFSAERPKGSFSTLEIQRTEQGDSAMYLCASSSGQSGWGTEAFFGQGTRLTVV.